The 15 T cell receptor beta chains below all came from one sample that was sequenced in a study of T cell responses to AZD1222 COVID-19 vaccine. Libraries were prepared by immunoSEQ multiplex PCR; TCRdb keeps only in-frame clonotypes and omits some of them. Among roughly 120,000 clones listed, nearly 90% were seen once. The sample consisted of peripheral blood, taken on day 0 of MenACWY control vaccination. The receptors shown here come from an adult in good health.

The chain joins TRBV6-5 to TRBJ1-2; TRBD1 aligns across 8 bases. Trimming removed 6 bases from V and 6 bases from J; junction bases left unmatched: 9. Germline assignment: CDR1 MNHEY and CDR2 SVGAGI. The CDR3 loop spans 14 amino acids. The CDR3 loop is CASRPGTGADGYTF. Here the CDR3 DNA reads TGTGCCAGCAGGCCGGGGACAGGAGCGGATGGCTACACCTTC.

The chain has TRBV27 and TRBJ2-2; D gene uncertain. Germline-derived CDR1 and CDR2 are MNHEY and SMNVEV (reference sequence). This CDR3 region has 13 residues. Trimming took off 5 bases at V and 7 bases at J, with 11 bases between the two ends. This CDR3 reads CASSMSYGGELFF. CDR3 DNA sequence: TGTGCCAGCAGTATGAGTTATGGCGGGGAGCTGTTTTTT.

The chain combines TRBV6-5 with TRBJ1-1; 8 bases agree with TRBD1. The CDR3 runs to 15 residues. Per germline, CDR1 MNHEY and CDR2 SVGAGI. The V gene end was trimmed by 6 bases and the J gene end by 0 bases; junction bases not matched to a gene: 6. In DNA form, the CDR3 reads TGTGCCAGCAGGGACAGGGCAGCCATGAACACTGAAGCTTTCTTT. Residues: CASRDRAAMNTEAFF.

This chain uses TRBV4-2 with TRBJ1-2; D gene uncertain. CDR3 length equals 16 residues. Germline V lookup: CDR1 LGHNA, CDR2 YNFKEQ. Between the trimmed V and J ends, which lost 0 bases and 3 bases, there was a span of 14 bases. DNA of the CDR3: TGTGCCAGCAGCCAAGAGAGGGCCAGGAGGGACTATGGCTACACCTTC. This codes for CASSQERARRDYGYTF.

The rearrangement uses TRBV4-1 and TRBJ2-7; D perhaps matches TRBD1 (6 bases). V lost 2 bases to trimming and J lost 2 bases, with 10 bases between them. CDR1 is MGHRA, CDR2 YSYEKL, per germline. The CDR3 has 14 amino acids. In DNA, the CDR3 is TGCGCCAGCAGCCAATCACAGGGACCCTACGAGCAGTACTTC. Translated, it gives CASSQSQGPYEQYF.

This rearrangement joins TRBV2 to TRBJ1-1, with unresolved D. Trimming removed 6 bases from V and 13 bases from J, with 21 bases in between. From germline, CDR1 is SNHLY and CDR2 FYNNEI. The CDR3 spans 13 residues. The CDR3 bases are TGTGCCAGCAGCCTTAGACCCTCTTGGTCGCTTTTCTTT. Its protein is CASSLRPSWSLFF.

The J gene is TRBJ2-5, the V gene TRBV7-3; D gene ambiguous. Looked up from germline, CDR1 is SGHTA and CDR2 is FQGTGA. The CDR3 covers 15 residues. V was shortened by 6 bases and J by 5 bases, with 19 bases between the two germline ends. CDR3 bases: TGTGCCAGCAGTCGTGCCCCGGTAGCCGGGGAGACCCAGTACTTC. This encodes CASSRAPVAGETQYF.

The chain joins TRBV6-5 to TRBJ1-2; 8 bases map to TRBD1. The ends lost 2 bases at V and 3 bases at J; junction bases unmatched: 5. The CDR3 sequence is 15 residues long. From germline, CDR1 is MNHEY and CDR2 SVGAGI. The CDR3 loop reads CASSYARGRDYGYTF. The CDR3, as DNA: TGTGCCAGCAGTTACGCCAGGGGGCGGGACTATGGCTACACCTTC.

The chain joins TRBV27 to TRBJ1-6, with 7 bases identical to TRBD1. Germline loops: CDR1 MNHEY, CDR2 SMNVEV (reference sequence). The V gene end was trimmed by 7 bases and the J gene end by 3 bases; junction bases not matched to a gene: 15. This CDR3 region has 18 residues. The CDR3: CASTTGARGGVYNSPLHF. Written as DNA, the CDR3 is TGTGCCAGCACCACTGGGGCCAGGGGGGGTGTCTATAATTCACCCCTCCACTTT.

V is TRBV4-2 and J is TRBJ2-3; no clear D. CDR1 is LGHNA and CDR2 is YNFKEQ in the germline V gene. V shed 0 bases and J shed 2 bases, with 9 bases lying between them. The CDR3 covers 15 residues. The DNA of the CDR3 is TGTGCCAGCAGCCAAGAATCGGTTACCACAGATACGCAGTATTTT. Protein: CASSQESVTTDTQYF.

The chain has TRBV18 and TRBJ1-5; D is unclear. The V end was cut by 2 bases, the J end by 7 bases, with 9 bases between. Germline V CDR1 and CDR2: KGHSH, LQKENI. The CDR3 contains 13 residues. The CDR3 spells CASSPGIGQPQHF. The CDR3 DNA reads TGTGCCAGCTCACCAGGGATCGGGCAGCCCCAGCATTTT.

This clone has just one count. This chain joins TRBV27 and TRBJ2-2, with no clear D. Trimming pared 9 bases from V and 1 base from J, leaving 9 bases between. CDR1 and CDR2 (germline): MNHEY, SMNVEV (reference sequence). The CDR3 extends over 13 amino acids. CDR3 sequence reads: CARYYENTGELFF. The CDR3 nucleotides read TGTGCCAGATACTATGAGAACACCGGGGAGCTGTTTTTT.

The chain combines TRBV7-9 with TRBJ2-5; no clear D gene. This CDR3 has 11 amino acids. Trimming left V 5 bases short and J 5 bases short, with 6 bases between. From germline, CDR1 is SEHNR and CDR2 FQNEAQ (reference sequence). The CDR3 loop is CASSPGETQYF. CDR3 bases: TGTGCCAGCAGCCCTGGCGAGACCCAGTACTTC.

The sample holds one count of this clone. The rearrangement uses TRBV9 and TRBJ1-1; the D is unclear. V lost 4 bases and J lost 3, with 7 bases in between. From germline, CDR1 is SGDLS and CDR2 YYNGEE. This CDR3 has 12 residues. The CDR3 reads CASSPGYTEAFF. The CDR3 coding sequence is TGTGCCAGCAGCCCCGGGTACACTGAAGCTTTCTTT.

This clone appeared once. The V gene is TRBV7-9, the J gene TRBJ1-1; D possibly corresponds to TRBD1 (5 bases). Germline V gene data show CDR1 as SEHNR and CDR2 as FQNEAQ (reference sequence). CDR3 length equals 14 residues. Trimming removed 4 bases from V and 5 bases from J, with 14 bases in between. For the CDR3, the DNA is TGTGCCAGCAGCTCCCAGGGAGAAGGGACTGAAGCTTTCTTT. Protein: CASSSQGEGTEAFF.